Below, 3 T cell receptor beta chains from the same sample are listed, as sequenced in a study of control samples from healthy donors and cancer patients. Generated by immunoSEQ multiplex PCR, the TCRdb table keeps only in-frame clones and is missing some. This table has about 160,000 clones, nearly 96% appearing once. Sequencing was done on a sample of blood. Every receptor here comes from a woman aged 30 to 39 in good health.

The CDR3 reads CASSPSGTLRGTDTQYF. The CDR3 nucleotides are TGTGCCAGCAGCCCTTCCGGGACTCTCAGAGGTACAGATACGCAGTATTTT. The V gene is TRBV5-4, the J gene TRBJ2-3, with D perhaps TRBD2 (6 bases). Germline V gene lookup returns CDR1 SGHNT and CDR2 YYREEE (reference sequence). Trimming pared 4 bases from V and 3 bases from J, leaving 21 bases between. There are 17 residues in the CDR3. Full variable domain (outside the CDR3, taken from reference TRBV5-4 and TRBJ2-3): ETGVTQSPTHLIKTRGQQVTLRCSSQSGHNTVSWYQQALGQGPQFIFQYYREEENGRGNFPPRFSGLQFPNYSSELNVNALELDDSALYLCASSPSGTLRGTDTQYFGPGTRLTVL.

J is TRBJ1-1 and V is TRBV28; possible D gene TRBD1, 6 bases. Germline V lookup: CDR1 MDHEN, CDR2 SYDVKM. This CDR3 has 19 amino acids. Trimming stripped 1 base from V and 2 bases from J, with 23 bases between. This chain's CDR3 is CASSLLLGGQQGGNTEAFF. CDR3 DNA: TGTGCCAGCAGTTTATTACTAGGTGGACAACAAGGGGGTAACACTGAAGCTTTCTTT.

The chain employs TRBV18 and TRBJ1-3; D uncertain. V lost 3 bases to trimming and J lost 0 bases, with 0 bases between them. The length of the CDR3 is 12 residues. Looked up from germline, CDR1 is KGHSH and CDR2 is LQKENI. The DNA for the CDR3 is TGTGCCAGCTCACCCTCTGGAAACACCATATATTTT. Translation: CASSPSGNTIYF. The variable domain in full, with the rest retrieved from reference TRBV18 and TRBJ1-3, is NAGVMQNPRHLVRRRGQEARLRCSPMKGHSHVYWYRQLPEEGLKFMVYLQKENIIDESGMPKERFSAEFPKEGPSILRIQQVVRGDSAAYFCASSPSGNTIYFGEGSWLTVV.